This T cell receptor (beta chain) comes out of a study of regulatory T cells in long-lasting Graves disease. Concerning this clonotype: A much larger clone differs from this one at a single base, so this may be a read error.

Germline CDR1 reads SGHTA; CDR2 reads FQGNSA. This CDR3 has 16 amino acids. Time point defined: newly diagnosed GD, antithyroid drugs for less than 3 months. With RNA extracted from PBMCs as input, the TCR library was made. Recruitment took place at an endocrinology department in Xi'an, China. Researchers made TCR beta libraries by using iRepertoire HTBI primers and running Arm-PCR on CDR3 regions. TCRdb used MiXCR to reprocess the multiplex PCR reads, holding one entry per CDR3 protein. The repertoire consists of around 230,000 distinct CDR3 sequences, with approximately 16% occurring once and the leading ten covering around 20%.

The rearrangement joins TRBV7-2 to TRBJ2-3; 13 bases map to TRBD2. Here the sequenced sample was peripheral blood mononuclear cells (PBMCs), taken at new diagnosis, from a patient treated with antithyroid drugs. The receptor was isolated from a female donor with Graves disease. Here the CDR3 reads CVSSSWTSGSQDTQYF. CDR3 bases: TGTGTCAGCAGCTCCTGGACTAGCGGGAGTCAAGATACGCAGTATTTT.